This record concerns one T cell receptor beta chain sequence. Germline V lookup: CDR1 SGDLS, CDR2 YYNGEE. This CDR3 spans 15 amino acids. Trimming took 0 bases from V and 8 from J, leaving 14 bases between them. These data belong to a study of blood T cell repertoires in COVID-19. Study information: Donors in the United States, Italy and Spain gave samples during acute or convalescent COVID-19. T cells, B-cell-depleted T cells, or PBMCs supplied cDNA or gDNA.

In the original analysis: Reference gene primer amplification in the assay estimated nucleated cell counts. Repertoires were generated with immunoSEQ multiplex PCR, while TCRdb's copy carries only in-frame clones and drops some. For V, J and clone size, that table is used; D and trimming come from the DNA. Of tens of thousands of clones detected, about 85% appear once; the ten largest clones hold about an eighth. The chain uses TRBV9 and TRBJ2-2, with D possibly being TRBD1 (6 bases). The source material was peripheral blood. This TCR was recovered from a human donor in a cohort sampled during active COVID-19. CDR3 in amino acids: CASSVVGQQRGELFF. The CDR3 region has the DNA TGTGCCAGCAGCGTAGTCGGACAGCAGAGAGGGGAGCTGTTTTTT.